This T cell receptor beta chain appears in the sequencing data of a study of T cells after yellow fever vaccination. Trimming removed 4 bases from V and 2 bases from J, with 13 bases in between. The CDR3 is 14 amino acids. CDR1 is SQVTM, CDR2 ANQGSEA, per germline. TCRdb called the 5' RACE reads again in MiXCR, with one record for every CDR3 protein. The sample has about 300,000 distinct CDR3 sequences; around 8.6% are singletons. The chain joins TRBV29-1 to TRBJ2-3; perhaps D is TRBD1 or TRBD2 (5 bases each). The origin of this receptor is a man younger than 35 who received the YFV17D yellow fever vaccine. Sequenced material: CD4+ T cells sorted from PBMCs, taken 5 days after the yellow fever booster vaccination. The CDR3 DNA follows: TGCAGCGTTGTAAGAGGGGAAAACACAGATACGCAGTATTTT. Amino acids: CSVVRGENTDTQYF.